This entry lists 19 T cell receptor beta chains sequenced from one sample in a study of Graves' ophthalmopathy and Graves' hyperthyroidism. The authors amplified TCR beta CDR3 regions from RNA transcripts. The library came from an HTBI-primed first-round RT-PCR and a second-round multiplex PCR. Using its own MiXCR run on the multiplex PCR reads, TCRdb lists one record per CDR3 protein. Of 300,000 to 500,000 distinct CDR3 sequences in the sample, 15% were seen once. Sequencing was done on a sample of peripheral blood. The source of these receptors is a woman aged 18-29 years with stable Graves' hyperthyroidism.

The chain recombines TRBV10-2 with TRBJ1-5, with D perhaps matching TRBD1 (6 bases). CDR1 WSHSY and CDR2 SAAADI come from the germline V gene. V lost 8 bases to trimming and J lost 4 bases, with 24 bases between them. This CDR3 comprises 17 residues. CDR3 bases: TGCGCCAGCTCTCAGGCGCCGGGGGCAGGCGGGAATCAGCCCCAGCATTTT. It translates to CASSQAPGAGGNQPQHF.

Ten or more counts support this clonotype. The chain recombines TRBV7-9 with TRBJ1-1; D is uncertain. Trimming left V 7 bases short and J 7 bases short, with 19 bases between. This CDR3 is built from 14 residues. Germline V gene data show CDR1 as SEHNR and CDR2 as FQNEAQ (reference sequence). The CDR3 is CASNLNRHPGEAFF. Here the CDR3 DNA reads TGTGCCAGCAACTTGAACAGACACCCTGGTGAAGCTTTCTTT.

The chain uses TRBV3-1 and TRBJ1-2, with 7 bases aligning to TRBD1. The J segment lost 6 bases and the V segment lost 5 bases, leaving 12 bases of the junction unmatched. This CDR3 has 15 residues. Germline V lookup: CDR1 LGHDT, CDR2 YNNKEL (reference sequence). The CDR3 region has the DNA TGTGCCAGCAGCTCCCAGGGGGGCCCCTTTAATGGCTACACCTTC. This encodes CASSSQGGPFNGYTF.

This clonotype was detected many times. The chain employs TRBV24-1 and TRBJ1-2, with 8 bases aligning to TRBD1. This CDR3 comprises 12 residues. With V trimmed by 4 bases and J by 8 bases, 2 bases remained unmatched. CDR1 KGHDR and CDR2 SFDVKD come from the germline V gene. The DNA for the CDR3 is TGTGCCACCAGTGACAGGGGGCAAGGCTACACCTTC. This sequence encodes CATSDRGQGYTF.

The chain links TRBV6-2 or TRBV6-3 to TRBJ2-5, with TRBD2 matching 7 bases. The J segment lost 0 bases and the V segment lost 6 bases, leaving 4 bases of the junction unmatched. There are 14 residues in the CDR3. Germline V CDR1 and CDR2: MNHEY, SVGEGT. CDR3 sequence reads: CASRRSGDQETQYF. The CDR3 DNA follows: TGTGCCAGCAGGCGAAGCGGGGACCAAGAGACCCAGTACTTC.

The V gene is TRBV29-1, the J gene TRBJ2-7, with D hard to call. V was cut by 6 bases and J by 0 bases, with 12 bases left in between. This CDR3 has 13 amino acids. Germline V CDR1 and CDR2: SQVTM, ANQGSEA. The CDR3 coding sequence is TGCAGCGTCTACAACCTTTTCTCCTACGAGCAGTACTTC. Translating it yields CSVYNLFSYEQYF.

This clonotype has just a few counts. A much larger clone lies a single base off, so this may be a read error. The chain is built from TRBV4-1 and TRBJ1-6; D unresolved. This CDR3 region has 14 residues. Per germline, CDR1 MGHRA and CDR2 YSYEKL. The CDR3 loop reads CASSQEFVGSHLHF. For the CDR3, the DNA is TGCGCCAGCAGCCAAGAGTTTGTCGGTTCACACCTCCACTTT.

This clonotype was observed at least ten times. V is TRBV29-1 and J is TRBJ1-1; TRBD1 might be the D (5 bases). This CDR3 comprises 15 residues. CDR1 and CDR2 (germline): SQVTM, ANQGSEA. With 5 bases removed from V and 1 base from J, the gap between germline ends came to 17 bases. The chain's CDR3 is CSVPAGRAPNTEAFF. The CDR3 nucleotides are TGCAGCGTTCCCGCAGGGAGAGCACCGAACACTGAAGCTTTCTTT.

This clonotype has ten or more counts. J is TRBJ2-7 and V is TRBV7-9; possibly TRBD1 for D (5 bases). Germline CDR1 is SEHNR and CDR2 is FQNEAQ (reference sequence). Trimming took off 0 bases at V and 5 bases at J, with 11 bases between the two ends. This CDR3 has 14 amino acids. The CDR3 DNA reads as TGTGCCAGCAGCTTAGCCTCAGGGTTCGACGAGCAGTACTTC. It codes for CASSLASGFDEQYF.

This clonotype was seen repeatedly, ten times or more. The chain has TRBV7-9 and TRBJ1-2, with D uncertain. Germline loops: CDR1 SEHNR, CDR2 FQNEAQ (reference sequence). V was cut by 1 base and J by 8 bases, with 8 bases left in between. This CDR3 has 12 amino acids. The CDR3 is CASSLGGWGYTF. The DNA of the CDR3 is TGTGCCAGCAGCTTAGGAGGTTGGGGCTACACCTTC.

This chain connects TRBV11-2 to TRBJ2-2; 10 positions match TRBD1. This CDR3 region has 18 residues. The ends lost 3 bases at V and 4 bases at J; junction bases unmatched: 11. CDR1 and CDR2 from the germline V gene are SGHAT and FQNNGV. The CDR3 DNA follows: TGTGCCAGCAGCTTGAGTTGGGACAGGGGCACGGGCACCGGGGAGCTGTTTTTT. Translating it yields CASSLSWDRGTGTGELFF.

This clonotype has at least ten counts. This chain joins TRBV12-5 and TRBJ1-2; 8 nucleotides agree with TRBD1. CDR1 is LGHNT, CDR2 FRNRAP, per germline. The CDR3 is 14 residues long. Trimming removed 4 bases from V and 7 bases from J; junction bases left unmatched: 8. DNA for the CDR3: TGTGCTAGTGGTTCTTTGACAGGGGTAGCTGGCTACACCTTC. Its protein is CASGSLTGVAGYTF.

The rearrangement links TRBV6-4 to TRBJ2-2; TRBD1 is a possible D gene (6 bases). The germline gives CDR1 MRHNA, CDR2 SNTAGT. This CDR3 comprises 16 residues. V was shortened by 2 bases and J by 5 bases, with 15 bases between the two germline ends. The CDR3 region has the DNA TGTGCCAGCAGTGACAGAAGTTACAGGGAAACCGGGGAGCTGTTTTTT. It translates to CASSDRSYRETGELFF.

In its sample, this clonotype was seen many times. The chain uses TRBV20-1 and TRBJ1-1, with D possibly TRBD1 on 5 matching bases. Trimming cost V 3 bases and J 7 bases, with 9 bases left between them. This CDR3 has 11 amino acids. The V gene's germline CDR1 is DFQATT and CDR2 SNEGSKA (reference sequence). This chain's CDR3 is CSASGTVEAFF. The CDR3 nucleotides read TGCAGTGCTAGCGGGACGGTTGAAGCTTTCTTT.

This clonotype appeared many times. This chain links TRBV6-1 with TRBJ1-6; D ambiguous. Germline assignment: CDR1 MNHNS and CDR2 SASEGT. The CDR3 runs 13 residues. V lost 2 bases and J 5 bases, leaving 4 bases between the germline ends. The CDR3 sequence is CASSERDNSPLHF. The CDR3 bases are TGTGCCAGCAGTGAAAGGGATAATTCACCCCTCCACTTT.

The sample holds many counts of this clonotype. J is TRBJ2-5 and V is TRBV6-1; D remains unclear. Per germline, CDR1 MNHNS and CDR2 SASEGT. The V end was cut by 8 bases, the J end by 2 bases, with 12 bases between. The CDR3 contains 13 residues. The CDR3 coding sequence is TGTGCCAGCGGGATGACACCACAAGAGACCCAGTACTTC. Translated: CASGMTPQETQYF.

The gene calls are TRBV10-3 and TRBJ1-5, with 7 bases aligning to TRBD1. In germline, CDR1 is ENHRY, CDR2 SYGVKD. Trimming at V came to 6 bases and at J to 0 bases, leaving 5 bases not matched to a gene. The CDR3 spans 15 residues. CDR3 DNA sequence: TGTGCCATCAGGGAGACAGGGAATAGCAATCAGCCCCAGCATTTT. Its translation: CAIRETGNSNQPQHF.

This clonotype was seen more than once but under ten times. J is TRBJ1-3 and V is TRBV11-2; perhaps TRBD1 as D (5 bases). Germline V gives CDR1 SGHAT, CDR2 FQNNGV. The CDR3 extends over 19 amino acids. The V gene lost 1 base and the J gene lost 0 bases, with 19 bases spanning the gap. DNA of the CDR3: TGTGCCAGCAGCTTAGGGACTTGGGAGACAGACCCCTCTGGAAACACCATATATTTT. This encodes CASSLGTWETDPSGNTIYF.

The sample holds many counts of this clonotype. V usage is TRBV19 and J usage is TRBJ1-1; no clear D gene. Trimming shortened V by 3 bases and J by 4 bases, and 9 bases separated the two germline ends. This CDR3 has 13 amino acids. The germline V gene encodes CDR1 LNHDA and CDR2 SQIVND (reference sequence). The CDR3 loop is CASSMRAGTEAFF. CDR3 nucleotides: TGTGCCAGTAGTATGAGGGCGGGCACTGAAGCTTTCTTT.